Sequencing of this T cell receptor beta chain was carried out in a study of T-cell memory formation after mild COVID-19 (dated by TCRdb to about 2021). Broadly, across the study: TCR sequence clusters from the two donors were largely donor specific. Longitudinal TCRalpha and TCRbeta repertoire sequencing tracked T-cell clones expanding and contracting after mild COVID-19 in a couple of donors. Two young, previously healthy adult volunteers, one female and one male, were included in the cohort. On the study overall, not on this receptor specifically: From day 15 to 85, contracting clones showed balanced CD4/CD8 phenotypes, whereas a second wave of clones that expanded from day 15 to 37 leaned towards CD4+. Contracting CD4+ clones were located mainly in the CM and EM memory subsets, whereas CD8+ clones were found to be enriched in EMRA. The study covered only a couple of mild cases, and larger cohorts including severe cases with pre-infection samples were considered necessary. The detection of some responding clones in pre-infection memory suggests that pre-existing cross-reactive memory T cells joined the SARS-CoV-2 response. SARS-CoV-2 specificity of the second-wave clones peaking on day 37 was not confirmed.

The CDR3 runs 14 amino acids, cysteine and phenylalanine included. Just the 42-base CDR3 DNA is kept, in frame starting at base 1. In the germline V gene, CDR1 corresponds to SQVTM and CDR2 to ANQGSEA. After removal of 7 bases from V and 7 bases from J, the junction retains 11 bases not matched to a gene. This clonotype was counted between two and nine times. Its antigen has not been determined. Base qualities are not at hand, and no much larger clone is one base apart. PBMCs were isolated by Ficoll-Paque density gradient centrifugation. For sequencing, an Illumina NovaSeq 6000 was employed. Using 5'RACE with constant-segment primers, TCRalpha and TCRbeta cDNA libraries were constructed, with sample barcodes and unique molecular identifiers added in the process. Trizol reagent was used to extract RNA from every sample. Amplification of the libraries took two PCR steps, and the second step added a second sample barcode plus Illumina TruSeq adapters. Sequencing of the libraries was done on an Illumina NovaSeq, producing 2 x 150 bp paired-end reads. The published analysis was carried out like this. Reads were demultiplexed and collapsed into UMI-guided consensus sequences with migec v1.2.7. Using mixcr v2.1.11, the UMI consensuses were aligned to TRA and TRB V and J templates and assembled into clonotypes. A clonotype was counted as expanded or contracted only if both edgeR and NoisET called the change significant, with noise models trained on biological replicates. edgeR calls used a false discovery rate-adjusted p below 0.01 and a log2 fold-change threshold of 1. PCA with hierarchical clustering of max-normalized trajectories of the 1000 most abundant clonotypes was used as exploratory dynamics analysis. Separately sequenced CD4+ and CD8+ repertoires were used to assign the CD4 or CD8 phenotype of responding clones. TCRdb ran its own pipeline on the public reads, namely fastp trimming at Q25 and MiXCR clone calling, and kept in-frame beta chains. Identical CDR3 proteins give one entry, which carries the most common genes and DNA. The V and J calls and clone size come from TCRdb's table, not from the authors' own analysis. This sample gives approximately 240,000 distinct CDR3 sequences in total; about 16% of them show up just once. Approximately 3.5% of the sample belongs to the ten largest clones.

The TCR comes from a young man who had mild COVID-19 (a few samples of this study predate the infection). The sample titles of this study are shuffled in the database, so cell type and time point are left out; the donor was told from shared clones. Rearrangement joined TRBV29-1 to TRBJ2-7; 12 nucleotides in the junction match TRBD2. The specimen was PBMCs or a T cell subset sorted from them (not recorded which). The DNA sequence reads TGCAGCGCTTACGGACTAGCGGGGATCGGTGAGCAGTACTTC. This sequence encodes CSAYGLAGIGEQYF.